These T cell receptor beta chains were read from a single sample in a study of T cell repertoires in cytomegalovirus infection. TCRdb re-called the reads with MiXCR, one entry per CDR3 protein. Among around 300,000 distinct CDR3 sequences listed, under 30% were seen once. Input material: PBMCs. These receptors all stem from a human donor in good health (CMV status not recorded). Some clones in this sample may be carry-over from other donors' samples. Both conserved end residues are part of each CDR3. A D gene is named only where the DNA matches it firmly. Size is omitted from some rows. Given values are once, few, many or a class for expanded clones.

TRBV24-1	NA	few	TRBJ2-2	TGTGCCACCAGTGATTATCCGGGGACCGGGGAGCTGTTTTTT	CATSDYPGTGELFF
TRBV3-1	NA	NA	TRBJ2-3	TGTGCCAGCAGCCGAACAGGTACGACCGGGACAACTAGCACAGATACGCAGTATTTT	CASSRTGTTGTTSTDTQYF
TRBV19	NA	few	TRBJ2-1	TGTGCCAGTATCCCGGACCGAGCATCCTACAATGAGCAGTTCTTC	CASIPDRASYNEQFF
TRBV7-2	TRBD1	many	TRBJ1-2	TGTGCCAGCAGCTCCCCGGGACAGGAAACTAACTATGGCTACACCTTC	CASSSPGQETNYGYTF
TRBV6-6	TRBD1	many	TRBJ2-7	TGTGCCAGCAGTTACTCCGGGACAGCCTACGAGCAGTACTTC	CASSYSGTAYEQYF
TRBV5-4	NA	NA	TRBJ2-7	TGTGCCAGCAGCTTATACTTCACTGGGGAGCAGTACTTC	CASSLYFTGEQYF
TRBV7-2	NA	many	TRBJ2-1	TGTGCCAGCAGCCTCGGGGAGCCAGGCAATGAGCAGTTCTTC	CASSLGEPGNEQFF
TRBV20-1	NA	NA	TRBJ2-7	TGCAGTGCTAGAGAGGGAGCGCGTAGCTCCTACGAGCAGTACTTC	CSAREGARSSYEQYF
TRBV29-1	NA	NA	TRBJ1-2	TGCAGCGCCGGGAGGCAGGGTACCACTAACTATGGCTACACCTTC	CSAGRQGTTNYGYTF
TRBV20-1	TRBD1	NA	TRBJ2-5	TGCAGTGCTAAAGCAAAGGGACAGCGGCAAGAGACCCAGTACTTC	CSAKAKGQRQETQYF
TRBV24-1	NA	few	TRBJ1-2	TGTGCCACCAGTGATGACACGAGTCAATATGGCTACACCTTC	CATSDDTSQYGYTF
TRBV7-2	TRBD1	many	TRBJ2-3	TGTGCCAGCAGCCCGGACAGGGGGGGCACAGATACGCAGTATTTT	CASSPDRGGTDTQYF
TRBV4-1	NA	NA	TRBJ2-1	TGCGCCAGCAGCCAAGATTCTGGAAGGAATGAGCAGTTCTTC	CASSQDSGRNEQFF
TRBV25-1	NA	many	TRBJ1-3	TGTGCCAGCAGTCCTGGGGCTGGAAACACCATATATTTT	CASSPGAGNTIYF
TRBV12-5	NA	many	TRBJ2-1	TGTGCTAGTGGTCCCGGGGAGTTCTCCTACAATGAGCAGTTCTTC	CASGPGEFSYNEQFF
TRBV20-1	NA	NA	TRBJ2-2	TGCAGTGCTAGAGAGTCACAGAACACCTGGGAGCTGTTTTTT	CSARESQNTWELFF
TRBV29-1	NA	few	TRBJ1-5	TGCAGCGTACGGTTCCCAGGGGACATTGGCAATCAGCCCCAGCATTTT	CSVRFPGDIGNQPQHF
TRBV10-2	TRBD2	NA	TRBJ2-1	TGCGCCAGCAGGACTGGACTAGCGGGAGTGGGTGAGCAGTTCTTC	CASRTGLAGVGEQFF
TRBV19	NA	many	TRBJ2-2	TGTGCCAGTAGTATAGTAGGTGCAGGGCCGAACACCGGGGAGCTGTTTTTT	CASSIVGAGPNTGELFF
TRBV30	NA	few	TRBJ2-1	TGTGCCTGGAGTGTAACTAGTGCGGCACCCAATGAGCAGTTCTTC	CAWSVTSAAPNEQFF
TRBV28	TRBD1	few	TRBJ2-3	TGTGCCAGCAGTCCCGACAGGGGGCTTGGGTATTTT	CASSPDRGLGYF
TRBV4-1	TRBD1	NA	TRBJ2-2	TGCGCCAGCAGCCTGAGTCAGGGGGCCGACGGGGAGCTGTTTTTT	CASSLSQGADGELFF
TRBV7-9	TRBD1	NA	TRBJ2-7	TGTGCCAGCAGCTTAGACCCGGGACAGGGCTTCGGCGAGCAGTACTTC	CASSLDPGQGFGEQYF
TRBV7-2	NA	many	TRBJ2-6	TGTGCCAGCAGCCCGGTGGGTTCTGGGGCCAACGTCCTGACTTTC	CASSPVGSGANVLTF
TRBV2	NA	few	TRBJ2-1	TGTGCCAGCAGCGGGCCGGACGTGTGGCAGTTCTTC	CASSGPDVWQFF
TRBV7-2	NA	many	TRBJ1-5	TGTGCCAGCAGCCTTATGGGCGGGAGCAATCAGCCCCAGCATTTT	CASSLMGGSNQPQHF
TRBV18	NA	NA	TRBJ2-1	TGTGCCAGCTCACCTTCGTTGACTGGGGGGAATGAGCAGTTCTTC	CASSPSLTGGNEQFF
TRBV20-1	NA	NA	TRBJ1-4	TGCAGTGGCGGGGCAGAGAGGGAAAAACTGTTTTTT	CSGGAEREKLFF
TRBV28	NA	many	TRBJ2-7	TGTGCCAGCAGTTTATGGGGGTCCTACGAGCAGTACTTC	CASSLWGSYEQYF